This TCR beta chain derives from a study of tumor and adjacent non-tumor tissue in lung cancer. The template was RNA from unsorted bulk tissue. On this clonotype itself: An end of the junction does not agree with germline; a read error may underlie this.

This CDR3 is 13 amino acids long. CDR1 and CDR2 (germline): MNHNS, SASEGT. A modified ARM-PCR protocol with three rounds of nested PCR amplified TCRbeta. TCRdb used MiXCR to reprocess the multiplex PCR reads, holding one entry per CDR3 protein. The sample lists approximately 150,000 distinct CDR3 sequences, around 67% occurring once. Input material: lung tumor tissue. The chain couples TRBV6-1 to TRBJ1-2, with 7 bases that match TRBD1. The TCR comes from a man between 60 and 70 years old with small cell lung cancer. For the CDR3, the DNA is TGTGCCAGCAGTCTTCCCAGAGACAGGGTGATACCCTTC. Residues: CASSLPRDRVIPF.